This T cell receptor beta chain was recorded in a study of blood T cell repertoires in COVID-19. As processed by the authors: Counts of nucleated cells, estimated from reference gene primer amplification, were obtained. Produced via immunoSEQ multiplex PCR; TCRdb's table is partial and in-frame only. V and J calls and clone size come straight from that table; D and trimming were deduced from the DNA. Counted here are 250,000 or so clones, 80% to 85% occurring once; the ten biggest clones make up about 3%. The CDR3 consists of 13 residues. Trimming took 6 bases from V and 7 from J, leaving 12 bases between them. Germline V CDR1 and CDR2: SNHLY, FYNNEI.

The sequence came from a man aged 50 or older who had recovered from COVID-19. The sample comprised PBMCs or T cells enriched from blood (not recorded which). The chain employs TRBV2 and TRBJ1-4; D is unclear. The CDR3 is CASRTVRGEKLFF. The CDR3, as DNA: TGTGCCAGCAGGACGGTGCGAGGTGAAAAACTGTTTTTT.